The 5 T cell receptor beta chains presented below share a single source sample, sequenced in a study of PD-L1 blockade in urothelial cancer. Clones were sequenced by immunoSEQ multiplex PCR, and TCRdb holds only the in-frame ones, with some missing. The table lists about 39,000 clones, 80% to 90% of them singletons, with 1.5% to 2% in the top ten. Sequenced material: PBMCs, taken around atezolizumab (anti-PD-L1) treatment. The receptors originated from a man aged 60 to 69 with urothelial cancer.

This rearrangement joins TRBV18 to TRBJ2-6, with D unresolved. Per germline, CDR1 KGHSH and CDR2 LQKENI. This CDR3 spans 13 amino acids. Trimming pared 4 bases from V and 4 bases from J, leaving 5 bases between. DNA for the CDR3: TGTGCCAGCTCACGAGAAGGGGCCAACGTCCTGACTTTC. As protein: CASSREGANVLTF.

The CDR3 DNA reads as TGTGCCAGCTCAACATTAGACGGGAACTATGGCTACACCTTC. Its translation is CASSTLDGNYGYTF. The rearrangement joins TRBV18 to TRBJ1-2; D is undetermined. This CDR3 spans 14 amino acids. Germline V gene lookup returns CDR1 KGHSH and CDR2 LQKENI. V was cut by 5 bases and J by 2 bases, with 12 bases left in between.

The J gene is TRBJ1-4, the V gene TRBV25-1; 7 bases are shared with TRBD1. In germline, CDR1 is MGHDK, CDR2 SYGVNS. Trimming at V came to 8 bases and at J to 7 bases, leaving 10 bases not matched to a gene. CDR3 length equals 14 residues. The CDR3 nucleotides are TGTGCCAGCGGACGGGACAGCCTGAGTGAAAAACTGTTTTTT. It yields the protein CASGRDSLSEKLFF.

The chain joins TRBV28 to TRBJ2-7; tentatively, D is TRBD1 (7 bases). From germline, CDR1 is MDHEN and CDR2 SYDVKM. The ends were cut back, 7 bases at V and 2 bases at J, with 21 bases in the middle. The CDR3 is 16 amino acids. The CDR3 protein is CASTITRGRGAYEQYF. The CDR3 DNA reads TGTGCCAGCACCATCACCAGGGGCAGGGGGGCCTACGAGCAGTACTTC.

J is TRBJ2-3 and V is TRBV6-6, with 10 positions matching TRBD2. The CDR3 consists of 16 residues. Germline CDR1 is MNHNY and CDR2 is SVGAGI (reference sequence). Trimming at V came to 6 bases and at J to 2 bases, leaving 8 bases not matched to a gene. The CDR3 spells CASRPQTSGVTDTQYF. The DNA of the CDR3 is TGTGCCAGCAGGCCCCAAACTAGCGGGGTCACAGATACGCAGTATTTT.